The sequence of this T cell receptor (beta chain) was determined in a study of cytomegalovirus exposure and HLA in healthy donors. Study-level background: Genotyping of more than 300 donors showed that roughly 83% belonged to the Caucasian-associated ancestry cluster.

Study-wide points: Reported findings show TCR beta sequences accurately forecast HLA-A and HLA-B alleles in most subjects.

Amplification used 60 Vbeta primers and 13 Jbeta primers. Repertoires were generated with immunoSEQ multiplex PCR, while TCRdb's copy carries only in-frame clones and drops some. This table holds more than 70,000 clones, over 75% found once. Of note for this clone: Its cognate antigen is unknown.

Germline-derived CDR1 and CDR2 are SGHDT and YYEEEE. Trimming cost V 4 bases and J 6 bases; bases outside gene matches: 7. The length of the CDR3 is 14 residues. This chain connects TRBV5-6 to TRBJ1-5; 7 nucleotides align to TRBD1. The TCR originated in a boy younger than 18 in good health and CMV-seronegative. The sequencing input was PBMCs. CDR3: CASSVTGFLQPQHF. CDR3 DNA: TGTGCCAGCAGCGTGACAGGGTTCCTTCAGCCCCAGCATTTT.